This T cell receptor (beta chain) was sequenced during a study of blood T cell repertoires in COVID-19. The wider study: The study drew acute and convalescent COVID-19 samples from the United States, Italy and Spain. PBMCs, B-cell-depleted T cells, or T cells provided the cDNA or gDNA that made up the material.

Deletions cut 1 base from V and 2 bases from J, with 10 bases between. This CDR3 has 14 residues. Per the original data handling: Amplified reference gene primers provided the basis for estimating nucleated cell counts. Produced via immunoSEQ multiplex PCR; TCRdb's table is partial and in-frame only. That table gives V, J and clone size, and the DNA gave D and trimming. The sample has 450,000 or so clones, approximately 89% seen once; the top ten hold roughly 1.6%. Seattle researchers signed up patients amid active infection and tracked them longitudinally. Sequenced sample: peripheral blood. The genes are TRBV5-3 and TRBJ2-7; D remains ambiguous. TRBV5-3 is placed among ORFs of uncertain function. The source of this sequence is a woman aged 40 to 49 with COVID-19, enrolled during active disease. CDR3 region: CARSLNDMTYEQYF. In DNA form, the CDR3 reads TGTGCCAGAAGCTTGAATGACATGACCTACGAGCAGTACTTC.